This T cell receptor (beta chain) was recovered during a study of blood T cell repertoires in COVID-19. As for the study in general: COVID-19 samples collected from the United States, Italy and Spain covered acute and convalescent phases. Nucleic acid was either cDNA or gDNA, and it came from T cells, B-cell-depleted T cells, or PBMCs.

The CDR3 runs 15 residues. CDR1 is SGHNT, CDR2 YYREEE, per germline (reference sequence). Trimming took 0 bases from V and 3 from J, leaving 12 bases between them. Original processing methods: Amplified reference gene primers provided the basis for estimating nucleated cell counts. Assay used: immunoSEQ multiplex PCR; TCRdb lists only in-frame clones, some missing. V and J calls and clone size follow that table, whereas D and trimming were derived from the DNA. The sample contains fewer than 100,000 clones, approximately 90% of which appear only once. Sequencing used peripheral blood. The receptor comes from a man between 65 and 79 years old with acute or convalescent COVID-19. J is TRBJ1-2 and V is TRBV5-4; D is perhaps TRBD1 (5 bases). CDR3 in DNA: TGTGCCAGCAGCTTGGGGCAGGACAACGACTATGGCTACACCTTC. Amino acid sequence: CASSLGQDNDYGYTF.